The T cell receptor (beta chain) described here comes from a study of shared clonotypes between healthy human individuals. As defined, naive CD8 cells were CD45RO-negative and positively selected for CCR7, with terminally differentiated effector memory CD45RA+ cells excluded. Some clones are missing from TCRdb's copy, which holds only in-frame ones; the method was immunoSEQ multiplex PCR. This table holds about 2.1 million clones, about 93% found once. The V end was cut by 5 bases, the J end by 8 bases, with 21 bases between. The germline gives CDR1 MDHEN, CDR2 SYDVKM. The CDR3 runs to 16 residues. Sample: naive CD8+ T cells from PBMCs. The TCR comes from a man in his late teens or twenties in good health. Some clones in this sample may be carry-over from other donors' samples. The chain combines TRBV28 with TRBJ1-4, with a tentative D call TRBD1 (6 bases). The CDR3 loop reads CASSPAQGQLREKLFF. Written as DNA, the CDR3 is TGTGCCAGCAGTCCCGCCCAGGGGCAATTAAGGGAAAAACTGTTTTTT.